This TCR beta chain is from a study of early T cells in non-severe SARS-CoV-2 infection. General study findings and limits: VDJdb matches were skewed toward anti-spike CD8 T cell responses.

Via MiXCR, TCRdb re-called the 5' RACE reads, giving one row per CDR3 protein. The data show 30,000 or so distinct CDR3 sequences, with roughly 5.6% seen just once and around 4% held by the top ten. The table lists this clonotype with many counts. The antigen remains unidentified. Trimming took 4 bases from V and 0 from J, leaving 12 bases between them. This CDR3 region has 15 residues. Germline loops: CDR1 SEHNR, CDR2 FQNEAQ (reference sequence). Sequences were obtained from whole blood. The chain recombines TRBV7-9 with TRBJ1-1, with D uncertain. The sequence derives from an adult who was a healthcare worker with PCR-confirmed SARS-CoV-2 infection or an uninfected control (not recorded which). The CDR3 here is CASSYFRAMNTEAFF. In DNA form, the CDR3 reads TGTGCCAGCAGCTACTTTCGTGCCATGAACACTGAAGCTTTCTTT.